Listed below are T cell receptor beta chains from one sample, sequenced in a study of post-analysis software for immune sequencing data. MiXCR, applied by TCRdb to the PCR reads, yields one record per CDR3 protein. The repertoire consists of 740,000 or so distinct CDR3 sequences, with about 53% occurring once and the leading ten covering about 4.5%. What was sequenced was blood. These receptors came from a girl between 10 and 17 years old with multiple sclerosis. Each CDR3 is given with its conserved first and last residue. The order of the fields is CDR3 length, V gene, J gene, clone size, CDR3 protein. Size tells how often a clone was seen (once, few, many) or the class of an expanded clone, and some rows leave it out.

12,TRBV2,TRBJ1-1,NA,CASSRTDSEAFF
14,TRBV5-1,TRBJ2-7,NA,CASSLAGSNHEQYF
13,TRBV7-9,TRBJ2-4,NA,CASSSSRPGVQYF
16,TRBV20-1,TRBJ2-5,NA,CSARVVDTWYQETQYF
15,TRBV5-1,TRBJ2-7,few,CASSLSVGAGYEQYF
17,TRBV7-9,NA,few,CASSLGILGRGFYEQYF
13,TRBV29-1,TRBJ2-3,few,CSVAGQVTDTQYF
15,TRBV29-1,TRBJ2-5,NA,CSVVPSGRAGETQYF
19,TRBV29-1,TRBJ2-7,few,CSSQAGGRLAGAHSYEQYF
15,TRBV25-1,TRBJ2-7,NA,CASSESLSSSYEQYF
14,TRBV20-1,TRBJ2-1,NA,CSANLGVSDDEQFF
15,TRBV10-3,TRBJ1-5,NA,CAISEFEDSNQPQHF
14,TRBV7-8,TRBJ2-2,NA,CASSLGSHTGELFF
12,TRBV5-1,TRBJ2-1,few,CASSYEVYEQFF
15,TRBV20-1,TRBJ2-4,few,CSARDYSGTVNIQYF
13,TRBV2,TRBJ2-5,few,CASSARAGETQYF
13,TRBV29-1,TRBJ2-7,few,CSVADRAGYEQYF
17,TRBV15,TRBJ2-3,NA,CATSREFGEPAWDTQYF
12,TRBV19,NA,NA,CASSTGTIEQYF
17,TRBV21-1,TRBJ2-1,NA,CASSNHPSRRRYNEQFF
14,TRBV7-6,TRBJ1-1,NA,CASSFDRMNTEAFF
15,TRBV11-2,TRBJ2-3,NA,CASSRSGTSTDTQYF
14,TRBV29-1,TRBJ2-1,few,CSVDRDRVIHEQFF
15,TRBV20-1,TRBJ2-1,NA,CSARDARGGHNEQFF
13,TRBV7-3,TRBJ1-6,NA,CASSLGATSPLHF
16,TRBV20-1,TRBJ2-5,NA,CSAAPLVSGIQETQYF
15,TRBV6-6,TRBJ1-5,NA,CASSVQDRDNQPQHF
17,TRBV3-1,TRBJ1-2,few,CASSHYQILQGADGYTF
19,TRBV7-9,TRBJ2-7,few,CASSSRTGQGSKSSYEQYF
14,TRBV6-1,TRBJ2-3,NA,CASSEGPGADTQYF
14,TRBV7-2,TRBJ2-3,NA,CASSLTRSSNTQYF
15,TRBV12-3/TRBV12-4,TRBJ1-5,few,CASSLTRDGNQPQHF
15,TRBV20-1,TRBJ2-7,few,CSAREPGTGAYEQYF
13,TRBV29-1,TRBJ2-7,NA,CSVERSGSYEQYF
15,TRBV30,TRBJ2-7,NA,CAWSVRTGGSYEQYF
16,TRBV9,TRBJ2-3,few,CASSVIQGARTDTQYF
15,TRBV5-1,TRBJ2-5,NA,CASSLAETGGETQYF
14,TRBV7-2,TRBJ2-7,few,CASSLDFTSYEQYF
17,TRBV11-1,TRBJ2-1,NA,CASSWISTSGFGNEQFF
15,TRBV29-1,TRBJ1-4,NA,CSVAGRDPTNEKLFF
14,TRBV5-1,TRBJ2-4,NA,CASSPQGPKNIQYF
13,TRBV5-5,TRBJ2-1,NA,CASSLVWGGEQFF
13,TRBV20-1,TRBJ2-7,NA,CSVRPGQTYEQYF
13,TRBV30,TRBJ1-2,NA,CASLSRREHGYTF
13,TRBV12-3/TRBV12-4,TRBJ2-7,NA,CAGSFGPTYEQYF
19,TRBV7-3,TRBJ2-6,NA,CASGRADLPLRSGANVLTF
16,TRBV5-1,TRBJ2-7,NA,CASSLRTGQGMYEQYF
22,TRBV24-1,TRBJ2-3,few,CATSDWTLKRTRAGGCTDTQYF
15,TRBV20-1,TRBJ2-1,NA,CSARVNGGSYNEQFF
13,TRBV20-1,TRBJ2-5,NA,CSARDAVKETQYF
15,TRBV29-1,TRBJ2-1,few,CSVEFIGGLYNEQFF
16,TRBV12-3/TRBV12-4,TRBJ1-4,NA,CASSILAGGSNEKLFF
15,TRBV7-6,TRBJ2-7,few,CASSPKDPSTYEQYF